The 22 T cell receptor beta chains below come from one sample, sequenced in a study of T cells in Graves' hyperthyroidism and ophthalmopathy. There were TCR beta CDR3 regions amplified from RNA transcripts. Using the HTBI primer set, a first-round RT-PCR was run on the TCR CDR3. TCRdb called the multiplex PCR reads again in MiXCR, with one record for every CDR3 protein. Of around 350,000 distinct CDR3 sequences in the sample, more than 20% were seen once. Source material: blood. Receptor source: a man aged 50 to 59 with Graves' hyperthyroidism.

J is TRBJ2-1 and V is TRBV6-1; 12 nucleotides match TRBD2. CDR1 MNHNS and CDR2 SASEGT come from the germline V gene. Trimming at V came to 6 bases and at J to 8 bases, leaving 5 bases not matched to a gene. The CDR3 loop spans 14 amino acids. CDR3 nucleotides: TGTGCCAGCAGGGGACTAGCGGGTAGAGATGAGCAGTTCTTC. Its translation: CASRGLAGRDEQFF.

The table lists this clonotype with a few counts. The CDR3 region has the DNA TGCGCCAGCAGTGAGTCGGGTGGGGGGTACGGCTACACCTTC. It encodes CASSESGGGYGYTF. The chain has TRBV10-2 and TRBJ1-2; maybe TRBD1 (5 bases). This CDR3 comprises 14 residues. Per the germline V gene, CDR1 is WSHSY and CDR2 is SAAADI. Trimming took off 0 bases at V and 8 bases at J, with 13 bases between the two ends.

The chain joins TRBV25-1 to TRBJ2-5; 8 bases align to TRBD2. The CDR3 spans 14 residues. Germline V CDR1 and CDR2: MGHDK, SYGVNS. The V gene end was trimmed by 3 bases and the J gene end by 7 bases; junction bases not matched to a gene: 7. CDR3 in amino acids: CASSDAGGGGTQYF. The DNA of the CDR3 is TGTGCCAGCAGTGACGCGGGGGGCGGAGGGACCCAGTACTTC.

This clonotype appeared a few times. CDR3 sequence reads: CSAREGGMTGELFF. The CDR3 DNA follows: TGCAGTGCTAGAGAGGGTGGGATGACCGGGGAGCTGTTTTTT. This chain joins TRBV20-1 and TRBJ2-2, with no clear D. Trimming pared 0 bases from V and 5 bases from J, leaving 10 bases between. CDR3 size: 14 residues. Germline CDR1 is DFQATT and CDR2 is SNEGSKA (reference sequence).

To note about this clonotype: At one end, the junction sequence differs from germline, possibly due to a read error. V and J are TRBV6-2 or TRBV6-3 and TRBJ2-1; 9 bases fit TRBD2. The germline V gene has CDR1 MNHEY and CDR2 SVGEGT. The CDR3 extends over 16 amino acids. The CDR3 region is CATSDRSGRGGNEQFF. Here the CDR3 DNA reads TGTGCCACCAGTGACCGTAGCGGGAGAGGAGGCAATGAGCAGTTCTTC.

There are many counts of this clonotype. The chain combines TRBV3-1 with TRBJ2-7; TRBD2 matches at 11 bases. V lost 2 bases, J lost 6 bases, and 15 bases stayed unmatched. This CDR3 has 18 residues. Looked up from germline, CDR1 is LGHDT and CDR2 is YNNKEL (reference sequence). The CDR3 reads CASSQRLMVAGGLSEQYF. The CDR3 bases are TGTGCCAGCAGCCAAAGGCTCATGGTAGCGGGAGGGCTGAGCGAGCAGTACTTC.

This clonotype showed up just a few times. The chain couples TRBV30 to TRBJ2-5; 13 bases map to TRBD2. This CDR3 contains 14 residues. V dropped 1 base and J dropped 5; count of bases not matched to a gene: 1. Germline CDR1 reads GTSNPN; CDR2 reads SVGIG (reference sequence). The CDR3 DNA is TGTGCCTGGAGTGCGACTAGCGGGAGGGAGACCCAGTACTTC. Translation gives CAWSATSGRETQYF. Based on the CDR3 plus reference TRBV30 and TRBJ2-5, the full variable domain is SQTIHQWPATLVQPVGSPLSLECTVEGTSNPNLYWYRQAAGRGLQLLFYSVGIGQISSEVPQNLSASRPQDRQFILSSKKLLLSDSGFYLCAWSATSGRETQYFGPGTRLLVL.

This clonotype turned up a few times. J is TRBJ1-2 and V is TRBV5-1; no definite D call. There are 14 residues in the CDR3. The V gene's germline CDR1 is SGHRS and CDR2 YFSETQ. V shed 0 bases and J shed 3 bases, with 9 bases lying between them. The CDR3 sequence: CASSLVGVDYGYTF. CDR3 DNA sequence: TGCGCCAGCAGCTTGGTTGGGGTGGACTATGGCTACACCTTC.

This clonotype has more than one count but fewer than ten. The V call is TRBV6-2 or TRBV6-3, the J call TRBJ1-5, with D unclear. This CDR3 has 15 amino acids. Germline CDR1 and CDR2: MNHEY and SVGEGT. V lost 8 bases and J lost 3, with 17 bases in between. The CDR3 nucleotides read TGTGCCAGCGGCTCAGCCGGGCTTGACAATCAGCCCCAGCATTTT. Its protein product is CASGSAGLDNQPQHF.

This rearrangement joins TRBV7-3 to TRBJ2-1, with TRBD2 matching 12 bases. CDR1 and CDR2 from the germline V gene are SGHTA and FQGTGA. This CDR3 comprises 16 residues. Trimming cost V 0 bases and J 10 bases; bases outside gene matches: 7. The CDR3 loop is CASSLTFTSGRREQFF. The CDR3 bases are TGTGCCAGCAGCTTAACGTTTACTAGCGGGAGGAGGGAGCAGTTCTTC.

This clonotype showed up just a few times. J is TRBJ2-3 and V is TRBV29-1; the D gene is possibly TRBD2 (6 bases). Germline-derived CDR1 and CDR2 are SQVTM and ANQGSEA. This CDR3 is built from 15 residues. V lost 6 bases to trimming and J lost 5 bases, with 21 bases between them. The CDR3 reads CSVRTGLGVGDTQYF. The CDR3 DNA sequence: TGCAGCGTGCGGACGGGACTCGGCGTTGGAGATACGCAGTATTTT.

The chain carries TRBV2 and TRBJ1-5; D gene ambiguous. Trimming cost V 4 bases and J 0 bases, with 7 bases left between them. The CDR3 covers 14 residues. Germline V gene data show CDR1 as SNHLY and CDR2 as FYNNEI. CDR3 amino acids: CASSGGFSNQPQHF. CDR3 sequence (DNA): TGTGCCAGCAGTGGGGGATTTAGCAATCAGCCCCAGCATTTT.

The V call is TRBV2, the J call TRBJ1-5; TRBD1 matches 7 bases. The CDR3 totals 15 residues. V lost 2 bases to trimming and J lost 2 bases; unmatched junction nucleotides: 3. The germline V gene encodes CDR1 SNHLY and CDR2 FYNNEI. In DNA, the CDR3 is TGTGCCAGCAGTGAAACAGGGGCCCGCAATCAGCCCCAGCATTTT. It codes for CASSETGARNQPQHF.

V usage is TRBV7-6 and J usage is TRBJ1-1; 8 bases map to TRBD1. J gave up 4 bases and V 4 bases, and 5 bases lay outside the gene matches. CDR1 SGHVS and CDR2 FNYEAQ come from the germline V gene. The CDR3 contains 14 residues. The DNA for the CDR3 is TGTGCCAGCAGCTCGGACAGGGTGGGCACTGAAGCTTTCTTT. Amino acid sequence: CASSSDRVGTEAFF.

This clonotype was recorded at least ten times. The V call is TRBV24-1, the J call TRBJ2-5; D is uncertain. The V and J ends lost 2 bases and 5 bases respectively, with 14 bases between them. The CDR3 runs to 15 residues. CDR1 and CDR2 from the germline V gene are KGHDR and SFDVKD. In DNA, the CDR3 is TGTGCCACCAGTGATTGGTCCTCCGCCGGGGAGACCCAGTACTTC. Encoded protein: CATSDWSSAGETQYF.

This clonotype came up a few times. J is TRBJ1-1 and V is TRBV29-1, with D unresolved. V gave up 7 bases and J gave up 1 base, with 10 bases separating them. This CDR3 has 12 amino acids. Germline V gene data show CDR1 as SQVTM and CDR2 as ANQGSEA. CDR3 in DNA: TGCAGCGGGCTTAGAGGGAACACTGAAGCTTTCTTT. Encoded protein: CSGLRGNTEAFF.

The CDR3: CASSPPDRPFPLTGYTF. Written as DNA, the CDR3 is TGTGCCAGCAGTCCCCCGGACAGGCCTTTTCCACTTACTGGCTACACCTTC. V and J are TRBV12-3 or TRBV12-4 and TRBJ1-2; 7 positions match TRBD1. The CDR3 has 17 residues. V was clipped by 5 bases and J by 7 bases; unmatched bases: 19.

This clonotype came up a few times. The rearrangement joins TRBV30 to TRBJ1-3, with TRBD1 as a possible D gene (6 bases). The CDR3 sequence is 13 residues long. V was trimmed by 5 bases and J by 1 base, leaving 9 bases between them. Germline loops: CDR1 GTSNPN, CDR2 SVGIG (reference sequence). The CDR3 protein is CAWATGSGNTIYF. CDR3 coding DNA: TGTGCCTGGGCGACAGGATCTGGAAACACCATATATTTT.

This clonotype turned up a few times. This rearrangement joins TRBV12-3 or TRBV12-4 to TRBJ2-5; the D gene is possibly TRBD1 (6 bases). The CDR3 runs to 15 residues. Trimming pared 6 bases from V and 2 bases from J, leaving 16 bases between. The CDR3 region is CASSQGIGGQETQYF. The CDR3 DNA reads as TGTGCCAGCAGCCAGGGGATTGGGGGACAAGAGACCCAGTACTTC.

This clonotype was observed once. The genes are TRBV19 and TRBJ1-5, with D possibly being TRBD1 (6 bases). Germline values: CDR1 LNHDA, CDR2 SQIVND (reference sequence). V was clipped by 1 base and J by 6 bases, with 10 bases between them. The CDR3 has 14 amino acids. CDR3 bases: TGTGCCAGTAGTATAGCGGGGGCTGGTCAGCCCCAGCATTTT. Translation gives CASSIAGAGQPQHF. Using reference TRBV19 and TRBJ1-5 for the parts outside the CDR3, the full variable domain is DGGITQSPKYLFRKEGQNVTLSCEQNLNHDAMYWYRQDPGQGLRLIYYSQIVNDFQKGDIAEGYSVSREKKESFPLTVTSAQKNPTAFYLCASSIAGAGQPQHFGDGTRLSIL.

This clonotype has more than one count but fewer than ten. CDR3 in amino acids: CASKGGSGEGSTEAFF. The CDR3 region has the DNA TGTGCCAGCAAGGGAGGCTCGGGGGAAGGGAGCACTGAAGCTTTCTTT. The chain joins TRBV6-1 to TRBJ1-1; possible D gene TRBD1, 5 bases. CDR1 is MNHNS, CDR2 SASEGT, per germline. V lost 7 bases to trimming and J lost 4 bases, with 22 bases between them. CDR3 length equals 16 residues.

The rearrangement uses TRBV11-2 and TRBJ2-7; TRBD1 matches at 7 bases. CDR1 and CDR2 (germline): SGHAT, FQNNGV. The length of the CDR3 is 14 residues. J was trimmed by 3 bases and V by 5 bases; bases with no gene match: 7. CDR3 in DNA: TGTGCCAGCAGCACGGACAGGAGCTTCTACGAGCAGTACTTC. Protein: CASSTDRSFYEQYF.